The 14 T cell receptor beta chains given below trace back to one sample, sequenced in a study of T cell responses to AZD1222 COVID-19 vaccine. Here immunoSEQ multiplex PCR was the method, and the copy in TCRdb shows in-frame clones only, minus some. The data contain around 54,000 clones, less than 90% of them singletons. The specimen was peripheral blood, collected 28 days after the second AZD1222 dose. All receptors come from an adult who received the AZD1222 COVID-19 vaccine.

The gene calls are TRBV3-1 (or the pseudogene TRBV3-2) and TRBJ1-2; 7 bases agree with TRBD1. The CDR3 has 16 residues. Germline trimming cut 0 bases from V and 4 bases from J; bases unmatched to any gene: 8. Looked up from germline, CDR1 is LGHDT and CDR2 is YNNKEL (reference sequence). The CDR3 reads CASSQEGQRRGYGYTF. The CDR3 DNA follows: TGTGCCAGCAGCCAAGAGGGACAGAGACGGGGCTATGGCTACACCTTC.

The DNA for the CDR3 is TGTGCCAGCAGCAGACAGGGCCAGGGGGAGACCCAGTACTTC. Protein sequence: CASSRQGQGETQYF. This chain joins TRBV7-2 and TRBJ2-5; 7 bases align to TRBD1. The CDR3 consists of 14 residues. Trimming cost V 5 bases and J 5 bases; bases outside gene matches: 8. Germline-derived CDR1 and CDR2 are SGHTA and FQGNSA.

This clone appeared once. The V gene is TRBV7-3, the J gene TRBJ2-1; 14 nucleotides align to TRBD2. Germline trimming cut 5 bases from V and 6 bases from J; bases unmatched to any gene: 6. Looked up from germline, CDR1 is SGHTA and CDR2 is FQGTGA. The CDR3 totals 16 residues. The CDR3: CASSRGGLAGVNEQFF. The DNA of the CDR3 is TGTGCCAGCAGCCGGGGGGGACTAGCGGGAGTCAATGAGCAGTTCTTC.

A single count supports this clone. The V call is TRBV19, the J call TRBJ2-7, with D perhaps matching TRBD1 (5 bases). Per the germline V gene, CDR1 is LNHDA and CDR2 is SQIVND (reference sequence). The V gene lost 5 bases and the J gene lost 3 bases, with 17 bases spanning the gap. CDR3 length: 15 residues. The CDR3 here is CASSVWGATIYEQYF. Here the CDR3 DNA reads TGTGCCAGTAGTGTCTGGGGCGCCACAATCTACGAGCAGTACTTC.

The chain combines TRBV27 with TRBJ1-1; TRBD1 agrees at 12 bases. V trimming: 8 bases; J trimming: 0 bases; junction bases outside the gene matches: 7. The V gene's germline CDR1 is MNHEY and CDR2 SMNVEV (reference sequence). The length of the CDR3 is 16 residues. Written as DNA, the CDR3 is TGTGCCAGCCGGGACAGGGGGCAGATCATGAACACTGAAGCTTTCTTT. Its translation is CASRDRGQIMNTEAFF.

This clone was detected once. The chain links TRBV28 to TRBJ1-3; D call uncertain. Trimming shortened V by 6 bases and J by 3 bases, and 9 bases separated the two germline ends. The CDR3 covers 13 residues. Germline V gives CDR1 MDHEN, CDR2 SYDVKM. The CDR3 reads CASRSQNGNTIYF. The CDR3 coding sequence is TGTGCCAGCAGGTCCCAAAATGGAAACACCATATATTTT.

The chain couples TRBV5-6 to TRBJ1-6; D is unclear. CDR3 size: 17 residues. V was clipped by 0 bases and J by 4 bases, with 14 bases between them. Germline CDR1 and CDR2: SGHDT and YYEEEE. As DNA, the CDR3 is TGTGCCAGCAGCTTGGATACGGGAAGCCTTTATAATTCACCCCTCCACTTT. It translates to CASSLDTGSLYNSPLHF.

The rearrangement joins TRBV28 to TRBJ1-2, with D perhaps TRBD1 (6 bases). V was clipped by 3 bases and J by 0 bases, with 11 bases between them. CDR3 length: 15 amino acids. Per germline, CDR1 MDHEN and CDR2 SYDVKM. CDR3 amino acids: CASSFWDITNYGYTF. The CDR3 coding sequence is TGTGCCAGCAGTTTCTGGGACATCACTAACTATGGCTACACCTTC.

The V and J genes are TRBV28 and TRBJ2-1; unclear D gene. Trimming took 3 bases from V and 7 from J, leaving 7 bases between them. Germline CDR1 reads MDHEN; CDR2 reads SYDVKM. The CDR3 is 12 amino acids. The CDR3 here is CASSFRENEQFF. The CDR3 DNA reads as TGTGCCAGCAGTTTTCGCGAGAATGAGCAGTTCTTC.

A note on this clone: The junction departs from germline at one end; a sequencing error may be responsible. The chain is built from TRBV19 and TRBJ1-5; D might be TRBD1 (5 bases). Germline values: CDR1 LNHDA, CDR2 SQIVND (reference sequence). The CDR3 runs to 14 residues. The CDR3 sequence: CASNPGRWNQAQHF. Written as DNA, the CDR3 is TGTGCCAGTAATCCGGGACGGTGGAATCAGGCCCAGCATTTT.

The chain has TRBV5-1 and TRBJ2-1; D unresolved. The CDR3 is made up of 14 amino acids. Per the germline V gene, CDR1 is SGHRS and CDR2 is YFSETQ. V was shortened by 0 bases and J by 8 bases, with 12 bases between the two germline ends. The CDR3 DNA is TGCGCCAGCAGCTTGGGGCCCTACTCGGATGAGCAGTTCTTC. Translated: CASSLGPYSDEQFF.

The genes are TRBV4-1 and TRBJ2-1; 14 bases match TRBD2. CDR3 length: 18 residues. J lost 6 bases, V lost 4 bases, and 11 bases had no gene match. Germline values: CDR1 MGHRA, CDR2 YSYEKL. The DNA for the CDR3 is TGCGCCAGCAGCCGAATTGGGACTAGCGGGAGTAAAGGCAATGAGCAGTTCTTC. This encodes CASSRIGTSGSKGNEQFF.

The chain combines TRBV9 with TRBJ1-3; TRBD1 is a possible D gene (5 bases). V was pared by 4 bases and J by 7 bases, with 12 bases between. Looked up from germline, CDR1 is SGDLS and CDR2 is YYNGEE. CDR3 size: 13 residues. DNA of the CDR3: TGTGCCAGCAGCCCGACCGAGGGGAACACCATATATTTT. This sequence encodes CASSPTEGNTIYF.

There are a few counts of this clone. The CDR3 nucleotides are TGTGCCAGCTCCTCGGGACAGAACACTGAAGCTTTCTTT. Amino acids: CASSSGQNTEAFF. The genes are TRBV18 and TRBJ1-1, with a tentative D call TRBD1 (6 bases). Between the trimmed V and J ends, which lost 6 bases and 1 base, there was a span of 9 bases. Germline CDR1 KGHSH, CDR2 LQKENI. The length of the CDR3 is 13 residues.